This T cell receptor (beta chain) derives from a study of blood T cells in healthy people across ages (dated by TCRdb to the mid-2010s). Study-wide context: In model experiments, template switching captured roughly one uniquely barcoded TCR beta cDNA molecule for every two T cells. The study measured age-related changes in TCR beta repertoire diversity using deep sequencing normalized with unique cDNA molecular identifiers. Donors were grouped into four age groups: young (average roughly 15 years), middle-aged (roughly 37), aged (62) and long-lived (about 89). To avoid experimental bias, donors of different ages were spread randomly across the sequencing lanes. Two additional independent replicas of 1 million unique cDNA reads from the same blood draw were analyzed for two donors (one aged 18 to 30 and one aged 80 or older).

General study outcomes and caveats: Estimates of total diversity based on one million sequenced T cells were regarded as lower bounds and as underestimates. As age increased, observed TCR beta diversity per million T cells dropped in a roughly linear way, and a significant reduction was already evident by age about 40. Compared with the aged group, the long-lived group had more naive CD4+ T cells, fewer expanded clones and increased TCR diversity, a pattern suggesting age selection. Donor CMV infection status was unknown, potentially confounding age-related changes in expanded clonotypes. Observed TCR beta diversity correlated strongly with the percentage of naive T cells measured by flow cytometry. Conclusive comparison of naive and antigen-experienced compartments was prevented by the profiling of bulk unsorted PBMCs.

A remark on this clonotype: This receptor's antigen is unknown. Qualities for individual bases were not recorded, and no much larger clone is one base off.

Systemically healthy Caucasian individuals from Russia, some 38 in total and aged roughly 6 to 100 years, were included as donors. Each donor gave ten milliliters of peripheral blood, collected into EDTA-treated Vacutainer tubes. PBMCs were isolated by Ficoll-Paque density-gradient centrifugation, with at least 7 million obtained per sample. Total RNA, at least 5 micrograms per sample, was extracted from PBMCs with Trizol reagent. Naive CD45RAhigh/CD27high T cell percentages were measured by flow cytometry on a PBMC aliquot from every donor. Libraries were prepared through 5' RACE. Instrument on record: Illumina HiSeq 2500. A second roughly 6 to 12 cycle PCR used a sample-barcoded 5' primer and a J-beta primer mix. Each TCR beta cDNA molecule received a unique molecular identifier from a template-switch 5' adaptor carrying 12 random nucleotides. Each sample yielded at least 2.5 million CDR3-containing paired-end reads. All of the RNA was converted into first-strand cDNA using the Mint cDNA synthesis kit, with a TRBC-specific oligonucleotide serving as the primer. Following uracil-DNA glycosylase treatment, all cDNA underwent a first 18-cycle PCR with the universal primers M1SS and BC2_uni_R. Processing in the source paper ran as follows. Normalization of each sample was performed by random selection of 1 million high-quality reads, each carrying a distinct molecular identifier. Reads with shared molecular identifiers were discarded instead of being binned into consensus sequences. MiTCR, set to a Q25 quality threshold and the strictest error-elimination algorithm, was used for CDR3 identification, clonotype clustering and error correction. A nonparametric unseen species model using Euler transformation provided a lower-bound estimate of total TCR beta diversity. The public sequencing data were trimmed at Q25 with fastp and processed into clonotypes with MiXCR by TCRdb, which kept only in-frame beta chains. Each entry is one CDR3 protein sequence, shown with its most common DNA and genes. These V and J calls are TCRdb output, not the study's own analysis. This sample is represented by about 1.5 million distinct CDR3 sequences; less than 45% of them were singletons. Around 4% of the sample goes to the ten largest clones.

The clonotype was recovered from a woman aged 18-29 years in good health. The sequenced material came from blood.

The CDR3 here reads CSARDGVMAGGGETQYF. DNA sequence: TGCAGTGCTAGAGATGGAGTGATGGCGGGAGGTGGGGAGACCCAGTACTTC. The chain was built from TRBV20-1 and TRBJ2-7, with 8 bases matching TRBD2. The J call may be incorrect, as the DNA end agrees better with TRBJ2-5. From the cysteine through the phenylalanine, the CDR3 covers 17 amino acids. This entry keeps only the CDR3 DNA: 51 bases, framed from base 1. According to the germline V gene (reference sequence), CDR1 reads DFQATT and CDR2 reads SNEGSKA.